This TCR beta chain is from a study of early T cells in non-severe SARS-CoV-2 infection. Study details: With bulk RNA from unsorted whole blood as input, sequencing yielded unpaired chains.

Attachment of unique molecular identifiers to individual cDNA molecules was performed. TCRdb recomputed calls from the 5' RACE reads with MiXCR, one row per CDR3 protein. The sample has around 60,000 distinct CDR3 sequences; approximately 13% are singletons. This clonotype was seen at least ten times. The germline V gene encodes CDR1 KGHSH and CDR2 LQKENI. This CDR3 has 14 residues. Trimming took 3 bases from V and 2 from J, leaving 9 bases between them. The rearrangement uses TRBV18 and TRBJ2-3; D is possibly TRBD2 (5 bases). The sequenced sample consisted of whole blood. The clonotype originates from an adult who was a healthcare worker with PCR-confirmed SARS-CoV-2 infection or an uninfected control (not recorded which). CDR3 region: CASSPSAHTDTQYF. CDR3 bases: TGTGCCAGCTCACCTAGCGCCCACACAGATACGCAGTATTTT.